This TCR beta chain was captured in a study of cytomegalovirus exposure and HLA in healthy donors. Study at large: Within the Caucasian-associated ancestry cluster were roughly 81% of the 398 genotyped donors.

Germline CDR1 is MNHNS and CDR2 is SASEGT. The length of the CDR3 is 14 residues. V shed 5 bases and J shed 0 bases, with 11 bases lying between them. PCR primers comprised 60 Vbeta and 13 Jbeta primers. Here immunoSEQ multiplex PCR was the method, and the copy in TCRdb shows in-frame clones only, minus some. The sample has tens of thousands of clones. Study results and caveats: Reports showed the classifier diagnosing cytomegalovirus status with high specificity and sensitivity. A few of the chains that were CMV-associated were confirmed in vitro to be specific for CMV antigens. Trimming of TCR beta V- and J-genes showed a link, identified in a later analysis, to a missense DCLRE1C variant.

With respect to this clone: Antigen: not known.

This TCR derives from a woman in her thirties in good health and CMV-seronegative. V is TRBV6-1 and J is TRBJ2-7, with a weak D call TRBD2 (5 bases). The sequenced sample was PBMCs. CDR3 nucleotides: TGTGCCAGCAGTCGGACTCATTCCTCCTACGAGCAGTACTTC. This encodes CASSRTHSSYEQYF.